This TCR beta chain was profiled in a study of T cells in Graves' hyperthyroidism and ophthalmopathy. This clonotype was recorded a few times. Template material for amplifying TCR beta CDR3 regions consisted of RNA transcripts. With the HTBI primer set, the TCR CDR3 went through a first round of RT-PCR. MiXCR was run by TCRdb on the multiplex PCR reads, yielding one entry per CDR3 protein. The table lists approximately 700,000 distinct CDR3 sequences, roughly 17% of them singletons, with approximately 8.4% in the top ten. CDR1 and CDR2 from the germline V gene are KGHSH and LQKENI. V was trimmed by 5 bases and J by 3 bases, leaving 14 bases between them. The CDR3 spans 15 residues.

Sequencing used blood. The sequence derives from a man between 18 and 35 years old with Graves' hyperthyroidism. The V and J genes are TRBV18 and TRBJ1-3; D may be TRBD1 (6 bases). CDR3 loop: CASSRIGGNGNTIYF. The CDR3 DNA reads as TGTGCCAGCTCAAGGATCGGGGGCAATGGAAACACCATATATTTT.